This is a list of T cell receptor beta chains from one sample in a study of blood T cells in healthy people across ages. TCRdb re-analysed the 5' RACE reads in MiXCR, keeping a single row per CDR3 protein. The repertoire has about 1.4 million distinct CDR3 sequences, roughly 60% of them found once; the top ten carry 5% to 7%. Sequenced sample: blood. These receptors all stem from a man between 18 and 35 years old in good health. CDR3s include the opening cysteine and the closing phenylalanine or tryptophan. D genes are given only for firm matches. Expanded clones get a size class; other rows say once, few or many, or leave the size out.

d_call	clone_size	j_call	v_call	cdr3_nt	cdr3_aa
TRBD2	few	TRBJ2-1	TRBV10-3	TGTGCCATCACCAGACAGGGATTCGAGCGGGAGGTCGACAATGAGCAGTTCTTC	CAITRQGFEREVDNEQFF
TRBD2	-	TRBJ2-1	TRBV4-1	TGCGCCAGCAGCCAAGATCGGGGGACTAGCGGGATTCTGGGTAATGAGCAGTTCTTC	CASSQDRGTSGILGNEQFF
TRBD2	-	TRBJ2-5	TRBV20-1	TGCAGTGCTAGAGAGGAAGGACTAGCGGGGGGTCTGTTGGAGACCCAGTACTTC	CSAREEGLAGGLLETQYF
-	few	TRBJ2-7	TRBV20-1	TGCAGTGCTAGAATTAAGGCACTAGCCCCCTACGAGCAGTACTTC	CSARIKALAPYEQYF
-	-	TRBJ2-3	TRBV29-1	TGCAGCGTTAGTTGGGGAGATACGCAGTATTTT	CSVSWGDTQYF
-	few	TRBJ2-5	TRBV7-7	TGTGCTAGCAGCTTAGCGCCACTAGTGGAGACCCAGTACTTC	CASSLAPLVETQYF
-	few	TRBJ2-5	TRBV4-3	TGCGCCAGCAGCCGCCACCTGACGACGGGGGAGACCCAGTACTTC	CASSRHLTTGETQYF
-	once	TRBJ1-5	TRBV5-6	TGTGCCAGCAGCTTGAGCCGCGGGGTGCCCCACTCGAATCAGCCCCAGCATTTT	CASSLSRGVPHSNQPQHF
TRBD1	-	TRBJ2-7	TRBV29-1	TGCAGCGTTGAAGATCGGTGGGACAGGGGGGGGCACTACGAGCAGTACTTC	CSVEDRWDRGGHYEQYF
TRBD2	-	TRBJ2-5	TRBV7-2	TGTGCCAGCAGCGCACGCGGGGGGGCTCGGGAGACCCAGTACTTC	CASSARGGARETQYF
-	-	TRBJ2-4	TRBV20-1	TGCAGTGCTAGTACGTTGAACATTCAGTACTTC	CSASTLNIQYF
TRBD1	-	TRBJ2-6	TRBV7-9	TGTGCCAGCAGCTTAGATGGGACAGTATTCTCTGGGGCCAACGTCCTGACTTTC	CASSLDGTVFSGANVLTF
TRBD2	-	TRBJ2-2	TRBV4-3	TGCGCCAGCAGCCAAGATCTAGCGGGGGGACACACCGGGGAGCTGTTTTTT	CASSQDLAGGHTGELFF
TRBD2	-	TRBJ2-5	TRBV15	TGTGCCACCGGGGCGGGAGGTTATGAGACCCAGTACTTC	CATGAGGYETQYF
TRBD1	-	TRBJ2-6	TRBV28	TGTGCCAGCAGTGTGGACCTAACGGGACAGGGGAACTCTGGGGCCAACGTCCTGACTTTC	CASSVDLTGQGNSGANVLTF
-	-	TRBJ1-5	TRBV10-2	TGCGCCAGCAGTGAGAGACAGAATCAGCCCCAGCATTTT	CASSERQNQPQHF
-	-	TRBJ2-1	TRBV7-2	TGTGCCAGCAGACAGGGACCATACAATGAGCAGTTCTTC	CASRQGPYNEQFF
-	-	TRBJ2-6	TRBV6-1	TGTGCCAGCAGTAAACGCCCAGCAGGGATAGGGGCCAACGTCCTGACTTTC	CASSKRPAGIGANVLTF
TRBD1	-	TRBJ1-6	TRBV4-2	TGTGCCAGCAGCCAAGAGTCTGAGACAGGGGTTCTATCCCTCCACTTT	CASSQESETGVLSLHF
-	-	TRBJ2-7	TRBV4-1	TGCGCCAGCAGCCAAGAATGGGTCGAGGGGCTCGCCTACGAGCAGTACTTC	CASSQEWVEGLAYEQYF
-	-	TRBJ2-4	TRBV5-1	TGCGCCAGCAGCAACCGGGGGCGACTAGCTACCACCTTAGCCAAAAACATTCAGTACTTC	CASSNRGRLATTLAKNIQYF
-	-	TRBJ1-5	TRBV3-1	TGTGCCAGCAGCCAAGATTATAATCAGCCCCAGCATTTT	CASSQDYNQPQHF
TRBD2	once	TRBJ2-1	TRBV20-1	TGCAGTGCTAGCGGGAGGGATCGCGATGAGCAGTTCTTC	CSASGRDRDEQFF
TRBD1	few	TRBJ2-5	TRBV20-1	TGCAGCGCCTCCACAGGGGGCGAAGAGACCCAGTACTTC	CSASTGGEETQYF
TRBD1	-	TRBJ2-3	TRBV7-9	TGTGCCAGCAGCACTACCGGGACAGGGATCACAGATACGCAGTATTTT	CASSTTGTGITDTQYF
-	-	TRBJ2-7	TRBV12-3/TRBV12-4	TGTGCCAGCAATTTAAGGCCAGGGAAAATTTACGAGCAGTACTTC	CASNLRPGKIYEQYF
TRBD1	-	TRBJ1-1	TRBV5-6	TGTGCCAGCAGCTTTGGGACAGGGTACACTGAAGCTTTCTTT	CASSFGTGYTEAFF
-	-	TRBJ2-5	TRBV5-1	TGCGCCAGCAGCTCTGGAGGGGGTCTGGAGACCCAGTACTTC	CASSSGGGLETQYF
-	once	TRBJ1-2	TRBV29-1	TGCAGCGTTGGCCCCGACGGTAATGGCTACACCTTC	CSVGPDGNGYTF
-	-	TRBJ1-2	TRBV6-5	TGTGCCAGCAGTTATGTCCCGGACAGTGTAGATGGCTACACCTTC	CASSYVPDSVDGYTF
-	-	TRBJ1-4	TRBV20-1	TGCAGTGGGGGGAATGCGGGGCGGGGGATCGAAAAACTGTTTTTT	CSGGNAGRGIEKLFF
-	-	TRBJ2-3	TRBV21-1	TGTGCCAGCAATGTGAGGAACAGGGGGACAGATACGCAGTATTTT	CASNVRNRGTDTQYF
-	-	TRBJ2-7	TRBV13	TGTGCCAGCAGCTGGGGTAGCCGCTACGAGCAGTACTTC	CASSWGSRYEQYF
TRBD2	-	TRBJ2-1	TRBV7-2	TGTGCCAGCAGCTTCACTAGCGGGGGGCACAATGAGCAGTTCTTC	CASSFTSGGHNEQFF
TRBD2	-	TRBJ2-1	TRBV7-6	TGTGCCAGCAGCTTTCTGGCCAGCGGGAGTATCAATGAGCAGTTCTTC	CASSFLASGSINEQFF
TRBD1	-	TRBJ2-3	TRBV5-1	TGCGCCAGCAGCCTCCCGACAGGGGCAAGCACAGATACGCAGTATTTT	CASSLPTGASTDTQYF
-	few	TRBJ2-3	TRBV9	TGTGCCAGCAGCGTAGATGCGGGCACAGATACGCAGTATTTT	CASSVDAGTDTQYF
-	-	TRBJ2-2	TRBV6-5	TGTGCCAGCAGTTACTCGACCGGGGCCGGGGAGCTGTTTTTT	CASSYSTGAGELFF
-	-	TRBJ2-7	TRBV11-2	TGTGCCAGCAGCCAGGGACCCAGACAATACGAGCAGTACTTC	CASSQGPRQYEQYF
-	-	TRBJ2-5	TRBV12-3/TRBV12-4	TGTGCCAGCAGTTTCCTCCCCCTGAATCAGGAGACCCAGTACTTC	CASSFLPLNQETQYF
TRBD1	-	TRBJ1-6	TRBV9	TGTGCCAGCAGCCCACAACTACAGGGGAATTCACCCCTCCACTTT	CASSPQLQGNSPLHF
-	few	TRBJ2-7	TRBV20-1	TGCAGTGCCCCAATAGTCGACGGCAGCTCCTACGAGCAGTACTTC	CSAPIVDGSSYEQYF
TRBD1	-	TRBJ2-1	TRBV6-6	TGTGCCAGCAGTGGGGGACAGGGGGCTTTAACGCAGTTCTTC	CASSGGQGALTQFF
TRBD1	few	TRBJ2-5	TRBV29-1	TGCAGCGTTGATAGGACAGGGCTGGAGACCCAGTACTTC	CSVDRTGLETQYF
TRBD1	-	TRBJ1-2	TRBV27	TGTGCCAGCAGTTTATCACAGGGGCCCTATGGCTACACCTTC	CASSLSQGPYGYTF
-	-	TRBJ1-2	TRBV18	TGTGCCAGCTCACCGGACCCAGGGGCTGGCTACACCTTC	CASSPDPGAGYTF
-	-	TRBJ2-5	TRBV25-1	TGTGCCAGCAGTGACCTTGCTGAGCAAGAGACCCAGTACTTC	CASSDLAEQETQYF
TRBD1	few	TRBJ2-6	TRBV4-3	TGCGCCAGCAGCCACACCGGACAGGGATCCGGGGCCAACGTCCTGACTTTC	CASSHTGQGSGANVLTF
TRBD1	-	TRBJ1-6	TRBV2	TGTGCCAGCAGCGAACAGGGGCCCGTGGATAATTCACCCCTCCACTTT	CASSEQGPVDNSPLHF
TRBD2	-	TRBJ2-3	TRBV7-7	TGTGCCAGCAGCTTAGGACCGGGACTAGGAGAGAGTACGCAGTATTTT	CASSLGPGLGESTQYF
-	many	TRBJ2-1	TRBV27	TGTGCCAGCAGCGCCTACAATGAGCAGTTCTTC	CASSAYNEQFF
TRBD1	-	TRBJ2-5	TRBV29-1	TGCAGCGTCGACAGGGGCTTAAGGGAGACCCAGTACTTC	CSVDRGLRETQYF
TRBD1	-	TRBJ2-3	TRBV29-1	TGCAGCGTCCGGGACAGGGGCGGAGATACGCAGTATTTT	CSVRDRGGDTQYF
-	-	TRBJ2-5	TRBV20-1	TGCAGTGCTCCCAGGGGGGAAGAGACCCAGTACTTC	CSAPRGEETQYF
TRBD1	-	TRBJ2-7	TRBV29-1	TGCAGCGTTCACCCGGGACAGAACTACGAGCAGTACTTC	CSVHPGQNYEQYF
-	-	TRBJ2-3	TRBV27	TGTGCCAGCAGTTTCCAACGACTAGTTGGGAAAACTAGCACAGATACGCAGTATTTT	CASSFQRLVGKTSTDTQYF
-	-	TRBJ1-2	TRBV6-6	TGTGCCAGCGGCGCGTCGGATCCTAATGGCTACACCTTC	CASGASDPNGYTF
-	few	TRBJ1-2	TRBV28	TGTGCCAGCCTCCGACCTGCGACAGAACCCAATGGCTACACCTTC	CASLRPATEPNGYTF
-	few	TRBJ2-5	TRBV29-1	TGCAGCGTTGATGGCAGCCGCTCAAGAGAGACCCAGTACTTC	CSVDGSRSRETQYF
-	-	TRBJ2-1	TRBV6-2/TRBV6-3	TGTGCCAGCAGTTACTCGGCCTCATGCAATGAGCAGTTCTTC	CASSYSASCNEQFF